This TCR beta chain was sequenced in a study of monozygotic twins with inflammatory bowel disease. From the 5' RACE reads, TCRdb lists one entry per CDR3 protein and no DNA. The clone table shows 330,000 or so distinct CDR3 sequences, with the ten largest holding approximately 2%. The germline V gene has CDR1 LGHNA and CDR2 YNFKEQ. There are 14 residues in the CDR3. The chain links TRBV4-2 to TRBJ2-1; TCRdb's D call, TRBD1, is unchecked because there is no DNA. The sample taken for sequencing was blood. The receptor's source is a human donor with ulcerative colitis or Crohn's disease, or a healthy co-twin of an affected twin (not recorded which). CDR3 in amino acids: CASSQGDGGNEQFF.